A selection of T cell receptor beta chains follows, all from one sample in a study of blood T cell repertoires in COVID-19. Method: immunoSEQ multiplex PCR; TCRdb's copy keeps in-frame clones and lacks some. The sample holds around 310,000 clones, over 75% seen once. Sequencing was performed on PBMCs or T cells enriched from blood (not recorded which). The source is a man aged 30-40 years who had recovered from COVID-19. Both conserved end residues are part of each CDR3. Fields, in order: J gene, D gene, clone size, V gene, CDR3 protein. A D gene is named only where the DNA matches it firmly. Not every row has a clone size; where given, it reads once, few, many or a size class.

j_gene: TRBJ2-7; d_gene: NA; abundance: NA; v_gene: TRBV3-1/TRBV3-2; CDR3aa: CASSQDAVSYEQYF
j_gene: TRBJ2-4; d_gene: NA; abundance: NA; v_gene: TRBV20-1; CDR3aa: CSAGPGNIQYF
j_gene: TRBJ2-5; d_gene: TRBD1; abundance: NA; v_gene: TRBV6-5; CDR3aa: CASSWTGGTGETQYF
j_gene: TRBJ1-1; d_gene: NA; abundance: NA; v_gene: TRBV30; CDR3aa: CAWGGGNTEAFF
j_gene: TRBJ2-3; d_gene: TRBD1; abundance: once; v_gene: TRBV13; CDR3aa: CASSVYPSGTGAQDTQYF
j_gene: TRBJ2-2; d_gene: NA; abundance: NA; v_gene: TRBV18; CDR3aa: CASSLTRSSFGELFF
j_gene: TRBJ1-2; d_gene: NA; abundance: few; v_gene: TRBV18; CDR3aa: CASSPQEASYGYTF
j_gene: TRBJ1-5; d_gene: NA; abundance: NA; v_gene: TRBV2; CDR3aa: CASSDWGHQPQHF
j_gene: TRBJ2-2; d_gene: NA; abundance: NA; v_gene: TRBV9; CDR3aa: CASSVVSGELFF
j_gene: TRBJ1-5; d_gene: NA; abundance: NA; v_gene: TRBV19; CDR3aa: CASSRRVDQPQHF
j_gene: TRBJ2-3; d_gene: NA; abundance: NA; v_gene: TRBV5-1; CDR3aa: CASSFGTGSDTQYF
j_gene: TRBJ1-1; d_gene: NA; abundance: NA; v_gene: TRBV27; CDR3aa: CASSTRTGRDQAFF
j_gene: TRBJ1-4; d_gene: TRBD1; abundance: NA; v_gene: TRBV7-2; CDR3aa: CASSLAGQGRVNEKLFF
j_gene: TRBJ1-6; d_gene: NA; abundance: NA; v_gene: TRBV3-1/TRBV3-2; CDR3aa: CASSQRYRHLGPPLHF
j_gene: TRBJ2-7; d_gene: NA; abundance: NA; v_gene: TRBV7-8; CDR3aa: CASSLDQGSYEQYF
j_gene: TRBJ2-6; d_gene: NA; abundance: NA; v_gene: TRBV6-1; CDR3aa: CASSEARAGPSSGANVLTF
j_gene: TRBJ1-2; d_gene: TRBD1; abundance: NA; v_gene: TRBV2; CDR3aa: CASSEVMTGGGYTF
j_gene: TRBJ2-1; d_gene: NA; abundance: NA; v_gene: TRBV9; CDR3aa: CASSVGGTVSGQFF
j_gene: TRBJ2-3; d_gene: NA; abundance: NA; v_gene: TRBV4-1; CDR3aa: CASSPEIQGDTQYF
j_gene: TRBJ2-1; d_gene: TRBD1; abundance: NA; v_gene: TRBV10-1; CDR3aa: CASSGGGQMNEQFF
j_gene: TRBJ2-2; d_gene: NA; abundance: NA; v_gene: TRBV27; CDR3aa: CASRRTANTGELFF
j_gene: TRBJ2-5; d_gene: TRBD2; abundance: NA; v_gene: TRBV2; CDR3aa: CASSASGGLSETQYF
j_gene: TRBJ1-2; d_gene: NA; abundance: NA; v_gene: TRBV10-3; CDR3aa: CAIGTDNYGYTF
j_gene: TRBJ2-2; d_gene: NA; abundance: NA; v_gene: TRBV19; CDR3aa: CASSIFSTDTGELFF
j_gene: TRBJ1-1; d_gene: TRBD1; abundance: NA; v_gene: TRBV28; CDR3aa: CASSPRAGQGRTEAFF
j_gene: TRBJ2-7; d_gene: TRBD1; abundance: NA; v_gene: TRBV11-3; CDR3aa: CASSLGGGAGEQYF
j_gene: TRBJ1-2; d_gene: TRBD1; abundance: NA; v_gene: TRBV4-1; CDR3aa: CASSPQGAANGYTF
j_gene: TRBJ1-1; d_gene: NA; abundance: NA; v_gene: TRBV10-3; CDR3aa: CATTGQGNTEAFF
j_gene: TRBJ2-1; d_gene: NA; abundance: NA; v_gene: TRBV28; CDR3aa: CASSLWAGQYNEQFF
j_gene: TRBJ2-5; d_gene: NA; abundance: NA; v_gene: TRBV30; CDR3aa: CAWSGGTETQYF
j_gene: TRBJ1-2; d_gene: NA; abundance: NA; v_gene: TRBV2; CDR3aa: CASSEEGDYGYTF
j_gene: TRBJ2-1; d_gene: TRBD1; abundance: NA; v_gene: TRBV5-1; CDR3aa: CASSTTGIVLIPSGNEQFF
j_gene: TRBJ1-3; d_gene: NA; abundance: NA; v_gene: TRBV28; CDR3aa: CASSLSSLFSGNTIYF
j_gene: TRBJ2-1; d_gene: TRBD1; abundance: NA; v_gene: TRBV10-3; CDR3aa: CAISSGQGEFRQFF
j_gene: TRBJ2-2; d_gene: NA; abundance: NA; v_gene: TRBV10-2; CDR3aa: CASSHKNTGELFF
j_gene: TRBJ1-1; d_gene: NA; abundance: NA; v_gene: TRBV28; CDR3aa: CASSRRVNWVNTEAFF
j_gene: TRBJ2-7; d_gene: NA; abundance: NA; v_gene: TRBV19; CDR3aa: CASSIRSTLNSYEQYF
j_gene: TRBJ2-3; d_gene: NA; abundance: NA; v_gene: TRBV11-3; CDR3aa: CASSLGGRTDTQYF
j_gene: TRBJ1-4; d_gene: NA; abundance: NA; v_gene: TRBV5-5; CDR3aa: CASSWAPGAEKLFF
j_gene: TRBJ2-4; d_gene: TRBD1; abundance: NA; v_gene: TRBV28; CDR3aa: CASSDRGIAKNIQYF
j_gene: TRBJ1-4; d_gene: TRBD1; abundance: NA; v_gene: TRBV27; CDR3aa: CASSPLTGGSATNEKLFF
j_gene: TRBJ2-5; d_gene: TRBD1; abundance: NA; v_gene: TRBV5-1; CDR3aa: CASSLVQGAYETQYF
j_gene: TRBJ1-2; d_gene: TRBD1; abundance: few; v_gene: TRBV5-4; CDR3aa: CASSVYLSGQGNTF
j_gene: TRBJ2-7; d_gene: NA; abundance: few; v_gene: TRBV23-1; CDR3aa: CASSQSGGQTTTKSSYEQYF